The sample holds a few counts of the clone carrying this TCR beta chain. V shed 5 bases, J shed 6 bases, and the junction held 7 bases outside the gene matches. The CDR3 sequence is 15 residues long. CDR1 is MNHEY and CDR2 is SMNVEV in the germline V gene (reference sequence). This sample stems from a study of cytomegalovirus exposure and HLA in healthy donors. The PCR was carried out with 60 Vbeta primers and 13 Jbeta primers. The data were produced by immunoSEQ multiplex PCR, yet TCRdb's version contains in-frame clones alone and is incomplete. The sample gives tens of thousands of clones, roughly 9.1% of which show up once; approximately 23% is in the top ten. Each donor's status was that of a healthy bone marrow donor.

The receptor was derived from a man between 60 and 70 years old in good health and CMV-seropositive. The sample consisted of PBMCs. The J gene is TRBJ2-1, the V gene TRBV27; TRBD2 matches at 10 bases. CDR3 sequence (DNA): TGTGCCAGCAGTCGGGAGCGGGGGGGCTTCAATGAGCAGTTCTTC. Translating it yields CASSRERGGFNEQFF.